Below are 9 T cell receptor beta chains sequenced from a single sample in a study of CD8+CD57+ T cells in acquired aplastic anemia. Genomic DNA acted as the template from which TCR beta VDJ combination and CDR3 sequence profiling were carried out. TCRdb re-analysed the reads in MiXCR, keeping a single row per CDR3 protein. The sample carries about 130,000 distinct CDR3 sequences, 48% recorded once. The sequencing input was sorted CD4+, CD8+, or CD8+CD57+ T cells (not recorded which) from PBMCs. These receptors were obtained from a human donor in good health, serving as a control.

This chain links TRBV7-3 with TRBJ2-1, with D uncertain. V was clipped by 5 bases and J by 2 bases, with 13 bases between them. Germline CDR1 reads SGHTA; CDR2 reads FQGTGA. The CDR3 runs 15 residues. CDR3 region: CASSVEHTTYNEQFF. The CDR3 nucleotides read TGTGCCAGCAGCGTGGAGCACACGACCTACAATGAGCAGTTCTTC. The full variable domain, in which reference TRBV7-3 and TRBJ2-1 provide the parts outside the CDR3, is GAGVSQTPSNKVTEKGKYVELRCDPISGHTALYWYRQSLGQGPEFLIYFQGTGAADDSGLPNDRFFAVRPEGSVSTLKIQRTERGDSAVYLCASSVEHTTYNEQFFGPGTRLTVL.

The V call is TRBV28, the J call TRBJ1-5, with a tentative D call TRBD1 (6 bases). This CDR3 has 13 residues. The germline V gene encodes CDR1 MDHEN and CDR2 SYDVKM. V lost 3 bases and J 6 bases, leaving 9 bases between the germline ends. CDR3 region: CASSFRQVQPQHF. The CDR3 bases are TGTGCCAGCAGTTTTCGACAGGTTCAGCCCCAGCATTTT. Looking up the rest from reference TRBV28 and TRBJ1-5 gives the full variable domain: DVKVTQSSRYLVKRTGEKVFLECVQDMDHENMFWYRQDPGLGLRLIYFSYDVKMKEKGDIPEGYSVSREKKERFSLILESASTNQTSMYLCASSFRQVQPQHFGDGTRLSIL.

In its sample, this clonotype was seen many times. The V and J genes are TRBV12-3 or TRBV12-4 and TRBJ2-3, with TRBD2 matching 9 bases. V lost 3 bases, J lost 1 base, and 2 bases stayed unmatched. The CDR3 sequence is 15 residues long. This CDR3 is CASSFSSGGTDTQYF. CDR3 nucleotides: TGTGCCAGCAGTTTTTCTAGCGGGGGCACAGATACGCAGTATTTT.

The table lists this clonotype with a few counts. The chain combines TRBV11-2 with TRBJ1-6, with D possibly TRBD1 on 6 matching bases. CDR1 is SGHAT and CDR2 is FQNNGV in the germline V gene. V lost 2 bases to trimming and J lost 5 bases, with 13 bases between them. The length of the CDR3 is 16 residues. This chain's CDR3 is CASSLQQGQDNSPLHF. CDR3 nucleotide sequence: TGTGCCAGCAGCTTACAACAGGGTCAGGATAATTCACCCCTCCACTTT.

The CDR3 is CATSPTTRQGTYEQYF. The CDR3 DNA reads as TGTGCCACCAGTCCTACTACTCGACAGGGAACCTACGAGCAGTACTTC. This rearrangement joins TRBV24-1 to TRBJ2-7, with 7 bases fitting TRBD1. V lost 6 bases to trimming and J lost 2 bases; unmatched junction nucleotides: 12. There are 16 residues in the CDR3. Germline values: CDR1 KGHDR, CDR2 SFDVKD.

The J gene is TRBJ1-2, the V gene TRBV27; D is possibly TRBD1 (6 bases). The CDR3 sequence is 14 residues long. CDR1 is MNHEY, CDR2 SMNVEV, per germline (reference sequence). Trimming removed 5 bases at V and 4 bases at J, with 14 bases between. The CDR3 sequence: CASSPTTGFYGYTF. The CDR3 DNA sequence: TGTGCCAGCAGTCCAACCACAGGGTTCTATGGCTACACCTTC.

The sample holds many counts of this clonotype. V and J are TRBV9 and TRBJ1-1; 7 bases line up with TRBD1. Germline V gives CDR1 SGDLS, CDR2 YYNGEE. The CDR3 extends over 15 amino acids. J was trimmed by 1 base and V by 4 bases; bases with no gene match: 7. The chain's CDR3 is CASSLSGGSNTEAFF. In nucleotides, the CDR3 is TGTGCCAGCAGCCTGTCAGGGGGGTCGAACACTGAAGCTTTCTTT.

The chain carries TRBV10-3 and TRBJ1-3; the D gene is possibly TRBD1 (5 bases). The CDR3 loop spans 12 amino acids. V lost 11 bases, J lost 8 bases, and 16 bases lay in between. The germline gives CDR1 ENHRY, CDR2 SYGVKD. CDR3 loop: CAVLKGGDTIYF. CDR3 nucleotide sequence: TGTGCCGTATTAAAGGGAGGGGACACCATATATTTT.

V and J are TRBV7-9 and TRBJ1-1; no clear D. The V gene lost 0 bases and the J gene lost 6 bases, with 11 bases spanning the gap. This CDR3 has 14 amino acids. CDR1 and CDR2 (germline): SEHNR, FQNEAQ (reference sequence). The CDR3 region has the DNA TGTGCCAGCAGCTTAGCGCTGGGAACCGCTGAAGCTTTCTTT. Translation gives CASSLALGTAEAFF.